The 20 T cell receptor beta chains given below trace back to one sample, sequenced in a study of cytomegalovirus exposure and HLA in healthy donors. PCR amplification relied on 60 Vbeta primers (plus 13 Jbeta primers). Profiled with immunoSEQ multiplex PCR; TCRdb holds only in-frame clones, not every one. The sample yields approximately 190,000 clones, approximately 77% seen once. Sequenced: PBMCs. These receptor sequences come from a man in his forties in good health and CMV-seropositive.

The chain employs TRBV6-5 and TRBJ2-7; D may be TRBD1 (6 bases). The CDR3 extends over 13 amino acids. V lost 8 bases to trimming and J lost 6 bases, with 17 bases between them. The germline V gene has CDR1 MNHEY and CDR2 SVGAGI. CDR3 in amino acids: CASSGHAGIEQYF. Written as DNA, the CDR3 is TGTGCCAGCTCGGGACACGCCGGTATCGAGCAGTACTTC.

The CDR3 protein is CASSSRDRGFYGYTF. CDR3 bases: TGCGCCAGCAGCTCCCGGGACAGGGGATTCTATGGCTACACCTTC. This chain connects TRBV5-1 to TRBJ1-2, with 10 bases that match TRBD1. The CDR3 is made up of 15 amino acids. Germline assignment: CDR1 SGHRS and CDR2 YFSETQ. V gave up 3 bases and J gave up 4 bases; unmatched junction bases: 6.

The V call is TRBV5-1, the J call TRBJ2-7; tentatively, D is TRBD2 (5 bases). V lost 4 bases, J lost 5 bases, and 10 bases lay in between. CDR1 is SGHRS and CDR2 is YFSETQ in the germline V gene. The CDR3 spans 12 residues. The CDR3 spells CASSTTTNEQYF. The CDR3 bases are TGCGCCAGCAGCACGACTACAAACGAGCAGTACTTC.

The chain uses TRBV27 and TRBJ1-1; 7 bases line up with TRBD1. CDR3 length: 18 residues. The V segment lost 5 bases and the J segment 1 base; nucleotides outside the gene matches: 16. In germline, CDR1 is MNHEY, CDR2 SMNVEV (reference sequence). The CDR3 bases are TGTGCCAGCAGTCGGGACAGACCTCTCGTCCCAGGGAACACTGAAGCTTTCTTT. This gives the protein CASSRDRPLVPGNTEAFF.

In its sample, this clone was seen once. J is TRBJ2-1 and V is TRBV11-2, with 7 bases aligning to TRBD1. The V and J ends lost 2 bases and 9 bases, in that order; junction bases with no gene match: 16. The germline gives CDR1 SGHAT, CDR2 FQNNGV. There are 17 residues in the CDR3. CDR3 protein: CASSLPTGQAIWVEQFF. DNA for the CDR3: TGTGCCAGCAGCTTACCGACAGGACAGGCGATTTGGGTTGAGCAGTTCTTC.

The chain combines TRBV6-1 with TRBJ1-1; D is uncertain. Germline CDR1 and CDR2: MNHNS and SASEGT. Trimming shortened V by 7 bases and J by 1 base, and 4 bases separated the two germline ends. The CDR3 spans 11 residues. Here the CDR3 reads CASTSNTEAFF. CDR3 DNA sequence: TGTGCCAGCACCTCGAACACTGAAGCTTTCTTT.

This clone was detected only a few times. This chain joins TRBV7-8 and TRBJ2-3, with D possibly being TRBD2 (6 bases). Trimming left V 1 base short and J 3 bases short, with 8 bases between. Germline values: CDR1 SGHVS, CDR2 FQNEAQ. This CDR3 has 14 amino acids. The CDR3 DNA sequence: TGTGCCAGCAGCTTAGATGGGGGGACAGATACGCAGTATTTT. Amino acids: CASSLDGGTDTQYF. Variable domain in full (rest from reference TRBV7-8 and TRBJ2-3): GAGVSQSPRYKVAKRGQDVALRCDPISGHVSLFWYQQALGQGPEFLTYFQNEAQLDKSGLPSDRFFAERPEGSVSTLKIQRTQQEDSAVYLCASSLDGGTDTQYFGPGTRLTVL.

This clone was picked up one time. The J gene is TRBJ2-2, the V gene TRBV9; 11 bases are a match to TRBD2. Germline values: CDR1 SGDLS, CDR2 YYNGEE. J lost 5 bases, V lost 3 bases, and 6 bases had no gene match. CDR3 length: 16 amino acids. Here the CDR3 DNA reads TGTGCCAGCAGCGGGCTAGCGGGAGGACGGACCGGGGAGCTGTTTTTT. This encodes CASSGLAGGRTGELFF.

The chain employs TRBV28 and TRBJ2-7, with 10 bases lining up with TRBD2. After removal of 5 bases from V and 0 bases from J, the junction contained 7 bases not matched to a gene. Germline values: CDR1 MDHEN, CDR2 SYDVKM. The CDR3 runs to 16 residues. The CDR3 is CASSLTSGMGSYEQYF. In DNA form, the CDR3 reads TGTGCCAGCAGTCTCACTAGCGGGATGGGCTCCTACGAGCAGTACTTC.

This clone came up a few times. The chain employs TRBV6-6 and TRBJ2-2; D unclear. The CDR3 runs 16 residues. CDR1 is MNHNY, CDR2 SVGAGI, per germline (reference sequence). Trimming stripped 0 bases from V and 7 bases from J, with 15 bases between. The CDR3 DNA reads TGTGCCAGCAGTTACTCGACGGGTACCGGCGGCGGGGAGCTGTTTTTT. Protein: CASSYSTGTGGGELFF.

V gene TRBV10-3 combines with J gene TRBJ1-6, with D possibly matching TRBD1 (6 bases). Germline values: CDR1 ENHRY, CDR2 SYGVKD. Between the trimmed V and J ends, which lost 6 bases and 10 bases, there was a span of 16 bases. The CDR3 contains 14 residues. CDR3 amino acids: CAIRSGTPNSPLHF. The CDR3 DNA reads TGTGCCATCAGGTCCGGGACACCGAACTCACCCCTCCACTTT.

This clone was observed a handful of times. The chain recombines TRBV6-5 with TRBJ2-3; tentative D call: TRBD2 (5 bases). Looked up from germline, CDR1 is MNHEY and CDR2 is SVGAGI. CDR3 length: 16 residues. The V and J ends lost 2 bases and 0 bases respectively, with 12 bases between them. CDR3 amino acids: CASSYGRASSTDTQYF. The CDR3 DNA follows: TGTGCCAGCAGTTACGGGCGGGCCTCTAGCACAGATACGCAGTATTTT.

The V and J genes are TRBV5-1 and TRBJ1-1; 10 positions match TRBD1. Germline V CDR1 and CDR2: SGHRS, YFSETQ. This CDR3 spans 18 amino acids. J was trimmed by 7 bases and V by 0 bases; bases with no gene match: 15. The CDR3 spells CASSLGGGTGALRSEAFF. CDR3 sequence (DNA): TGCGCCAGCAGCTTGGGAGGGGGGACAGGGGCCCTGCGGAGTGAAGCTTTCTTT.

The V and J genes are TRBV5-8 and TRBJ2-1, with 14 positions matching TRBD2. This CDR3 has 18 amino acids. CDR1 SGHTS and CDR2 YDEGEE come from the germline V gene. Trimming took 5 bases from V and 4 from J; bases not matched to a gene: 11. The CDR3 region has the DNA TGTGCCAGCAGTAGGGGACTAGCGGGAGCGGGGGGATACAATGAGCAGTTCTTC. It encodes CASSRGLAGAGGYNEQFF.

The chain joins TRBV4-2 to TRBJ2-3, with 16 nucleotides matching TRBD2. CDR1 LGHNA and CDR2 YNFKEQ come from the germline V gene. V was clipped by 1 base and J by 4 bases; unmatched bases: 5. This CDR3 has 18 residues. CDR3 in amino acids: CASSQVGTSGRVADTQYF. As DNA, the CDR3 is TGTGCCAGCAGCCAAGTAGGGACTAGCGGGAGGGTGGCAGATACGCAGTATTTT.

The rearrangement joins TRBV9 to TRBJ2-1; 7 bases match TRBD1. The V gene's germline CDR1 is SGDLS and CDR2 YYNGEE. This CDR3 is built from 13 residues. V lost 3 bases, J lost 13 bases, and 10 bases stayed unmatched. The CDR3 loop reads CASSDRTGFGQFF. CDR3 coding DNA: TGTGCCAGCAGCGACCGGACAGGCTTCGGTCAGTTCTTC.

This chain links TRBV5-4 with TRBJ2-7, with a weak D call TRBD1 (5 bases). CDR3 size: 14 residues. Germline V gene lookup returns CDR1 SGHNT and CDR2 YYREEE (reference sequence). The ends were cut back, 2 bases at V and 2 bases at J, with 11 bases in the middle. CDR3 in DNA: TGTGCCAGCAGCTTAGATCAGGGCACCTACGAGCAGTACTTC. Translated: CASSLDQGTYEQYF.

This sequence joins TRBV29-1 and TRBJ2-1; D may be TRBD2 (5 bases). The CDR3 runs to 12 residues. CDR1 and CDR2 (germline): SQVTM, ANQGSEA. Trimming cost V 3 bases and J 7 bases, with 10 bases left between them. The CDR3 protein is CSVDDRGNEQFF. Written as DNA, the CDR3 is TGCAGCGTTGATGACCGGGGTAATGAGCAGTTCTTC.

In its sample, this clone was seen once. The rearrangement links TRBV5-1 to TRBJ2-1; 12 nucleotides agree with TRBD2. This CDR3 region has 17 residues. The trim removed 5 bases at V and 2 bases at J, leaving 8 bases unmatched. Germline V gene data show CDR1 as SGHRS and CDR2 as YFSETQ. CDR3 region: CASRHALAGGTYNEQFF. CDR3 sequence (DNA): TGCGCCAGCAGACATGCACTAGCGGGGGGTACCTACAATGAGCAGTTCTTC.

This chain uses TRBV6-6 with TRBJ2-7, with a weak D call TRBD1 (5 bases). CDR3 length equals 15 residues. Trimming left V 5 bases short and J 0 bases short, with 14 bases between. Germline loops: CDR1 MNHNY, CDR2 SVGAGI (reference sequence). For the CDR3, the DNA is TGTGCCAGCAGTGAGCAGGGTTTTAGCTCCTACGAGCAGTACTTC. Amino acids: CASSEQGFSSYEQYF.